This TCR beta chain was recovered during a study of cytomegalovirus exposure and HLA in healthy donors. The overall study: The 130 or so validation repertoires, a later analysis reported, used the same platform as the approximately 630 first-cohort repertoires.

Repertoires were generated with immunoSEQ multiplex PCR, while TCRdb's copy carries only in-frame clones and drops some. The data contain approximately 220,000 clones, approximately 90% of them singletons. Turning to this clone: Antigen: not known.

General study results and limits: Researchers counted 180 or so TCR beta chains as cytomegalovirus-associated. The tendency of first-cohort TCR clusters to co-occur in the approximately 110 validation repertoires was the finding of a later analysis. Reports described diagnosis of cytomegalovirus status by the classifier as highly specific and sensitive.

Germline CDR1 and CDR2: MNHEY and SVGAGI. CDR3 length: 13 amino acids. Unmatched junction bases numbered 6, after V lost 6 bases and J lost 8 bases. What was sequenced was PBMCs. The chain recombines TRBV6-5 with TRBJ1-4; 7 positions match TRBD1. The sequence was obtained from a man in his late teens or twenties in good health and CMV-seronegative. CDR3 sequence reads: CASRQQGREKLFF. The CDR3 nucleotides read TGTGCCAGCAGACAACAGGGGAGGGAAAAACTGTTTTTT.